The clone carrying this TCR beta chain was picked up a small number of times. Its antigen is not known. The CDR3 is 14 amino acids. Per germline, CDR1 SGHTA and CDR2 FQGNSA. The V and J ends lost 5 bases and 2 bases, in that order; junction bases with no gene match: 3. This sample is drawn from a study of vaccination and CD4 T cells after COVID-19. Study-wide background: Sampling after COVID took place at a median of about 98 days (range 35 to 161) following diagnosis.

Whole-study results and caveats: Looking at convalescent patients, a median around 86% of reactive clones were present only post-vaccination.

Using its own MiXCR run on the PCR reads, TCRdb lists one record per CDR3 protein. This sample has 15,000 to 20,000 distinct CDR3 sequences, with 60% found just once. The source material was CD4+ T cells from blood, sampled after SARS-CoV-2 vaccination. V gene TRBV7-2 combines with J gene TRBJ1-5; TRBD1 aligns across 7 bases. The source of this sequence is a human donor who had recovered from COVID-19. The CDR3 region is CASSVTGGNQPQHF. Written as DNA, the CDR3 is TGTGCCAGCAGCGTCACAGGGGGCAATCAGCCCCAGCATTTT.